Presented here are 25 T cell receptor beta chains from one specimen sequenced in a study of blood T cell repertoires in COVID-19. The method was immunoSEQ multiplex PCR; TCRdb's version includes in-frame clones alone and lacks a portion of them. The table has around 200,000 clones, about nine tenths seen once. The source material was peripheral blood. The receptors derive from a woman in her fifties or sixties with COVID-19, enrolled during active disease.

This chain uses TRBV6-5 with TRBJ1-4, with TRBD1 matching 9 bases. Germline V gene sequence: CDR1 MNHEY, CDR2 SVGAGI. Trimming removed 5 bases from V and 6 bases from J; junction bases left unmatched: 4. The CDR3 runs 14 residues. The CDR3 region is CASSLGQGYEKLFF. The CDR3 DNA reads TGTGCCAGCAGTCTCGGACAGGGGTATGAAAAACTGTTTTTT.

This clone was counted only a few times. The chain uses TRBV19 and TRBJ2-7; tentatively, D is TRBD1 (6 bases). The germline V gene encodes CDR1 LNHDA and CDR2 SQIVND (reference sequence). Trimming pared 5 bases from V and 6 bases from J, leaving 14 bases between. This CDR3 is built from 13 residues. The CDR3 loop reads CASSEQGWGEQYF. The CDR3 bases are TGTGCCAGTAGTGAACAGGGTTGGGGCGAGCAGTACTTC.

The chain recombines TRBV19 with TRBJ1-1; tentative D call: TRBD1 (5 bases). V lost 8 bases to trimming and J lost 4 bases, with 20 bases between them. This CDR3 is 15 amino acids long. Germline CDR1 LNHDA, CDR2 SQIVND (reference sequence). CDR3 sequence (DNA): TGTGCCAGTGGAAGTCTCAGGGTCCCGGGCACTGAAGCTTTCTTT. It encodes CASGSLRVPGTEAFF.

This rearrangement joins TRBV7-9 to TRBJ2-7, with 8 nucleotides matching TRBD1. Trimming cost V 5 bases and J 2 bases; bases outside gene matches: 20. The CDR3 extends over 19 amino acids. Germline CDR1 and CDR2: SEHNR and FQNEAQ (reference sequence). DNA of the CDR3: TGTGCCAGCAGCCGCCGGACAGGGACTTACCCCGGTAGCACCTACGAGCAGTACTTC. This codes for CASSRRTGTYPGSTYEQYF.

The V call is TRBV5-4, the J call TRBJ2-5; 10 bases align to TRBD2. V dropped 0 bases and J dropped 4; count of bases not matched to a gene: 6. CDR3 size: 16 residues. CDR1 SGHNT and CDR2 YYREEE come from the germline V gene (reference sequence). In DNA form, the CDR3 reads TGTGCCAGCAGCTTGGAGCTAGCGGGAGTTGCAGAGACCCAGTACTTC. Translation: CASSLELAGVAETQYF. The complete variable domain, with remaining parts taken from reference TRBV5-4 and TRBJ2-5, reads ETGVTQSPTHLIKTRGQQVTLRCSSQSGHNTVSWYQQALGQGPQFIFQYYREEENGRGNFPPRFSGLQFPNYSSELNVNALELDDSALYLCASSLELAGVAETQYFGPGTRLLVL.

The chain employs TRBV11-3 and TRBJ1-1, with D unresolved. The CDR3 has 13 amino acids. Germline CDR1 and CDR2: SGHNT and YENEEA. V lost 3 bases to trimming and J lost 2 bases, with 7 bases between them. This CDR3 is CASSFAGNTEAFF. The CDR3, as DNA: TGTGCCAGCAGCTTTGCGGGTAACACTGAAGCTTTCTTT.

The V gene is TRBV7-9, the J gene TRBJ1-1; a weak D match, TRBD1 (5 bases). The CDR3 has 16 amino acids. V gave up 3 bases and J gave up 1 base, with 15 bases separating them. In germline, CDR1 is SEHNR, CDR2 FQNEAQ (reference sequence). The CDR3 here is CASSLGRGGRNTEAFF. DNA for the CDR3: TGTGCCAGCAGCTTGGGGCGGGGTGGAAGGAACACTGAAGCTTTCTTT.

Turning to this clone: Other DNA sequences in this sample translate to the same CDR3. The chain couples TRBV7-2 to TRBJ2-7; 10 nucleotides line up with TRBD2. The CDR3 loop spans 14 amino acids. Germline CDR1 is SGHTA and CDR2 is FQGNSA. Losses at the gene ends were 5 bases for V and 2 bases for J; bases not matched to a gene: 3. CDR3 sequence: CASSPSGGPYEQYF. The CDR3 coding sequence is TGTGCCAGCAGCCCTAGCGGGGGACCCTACGAGCAGTACTTC.

The V gene is TRBV19, the J gene TRBJ1-5; no firm D call. The CDR3 consists of 13 residues. Germline CDR1 LNHDA, CDR2 SQIVND (reference sequence). The germline V and J ends were trimmed by 2 bases and 5 bases, with 7 bases remaining between them. The CDR3 region is CASSIYSYQPQHF. In nucleotides, the CDR3 is TGTGCCAGTAGTATATACAGTTATCAGCCCCAGCATTTT.

The rearrangement joins TRBV7-6 to TRBJ1-4; D is possibly TRBD1 (6 bases). Between the trimmed V and J ends, which lost 5 bases and 3 bases, there was a span of 13 bases. Germline CDR1 reads SGHVS; CDR2 reads FNYEAQ. The CDR3 covers 15 residues. CDR3 sequence (DNA): TGTGCCAGCAGCCTAACAGGACAGTCTAATGAAAAACTGTTTTTT. Protein sequence: CASSLTGQSNEKLFF.

V and J are TRBV24-1 and TRBJ1-2; a weak D match, TRBD1 (5 bases). Per germline, CDR1 KGHDR and CDR2 SFDVKD. The CDR3 sequence is 12 residues long. Between the trimmed V and J ends, which lost 5 bases and 9 bases, there was a span of 12 bases. CDR3 coding DNA: TGTGCCACCAGTGGATCAGGGATCAGCTACACCTTC. It translates to CATSGSGISYTF.

This chain joins TRBV11-3 and TRBJ2-7; D gene uncertain. The V gene lost 1 base and the J gene lost 6 bases, with 13 bases spanning the gap. The CDR3 has 14 residues. Germline-derived CDR1 and CDR2 are SGHNT and YENEEA. The CDR3 is CASSLGLGTGEQYF. The CDR3 DNA follows: TGTGCCAGCAGCTTAGGACTGGGTACGGGCGAGCAGTACTTC.

The rearrangement links TRBV2 to TRBJ1-1, with TRBD1 identical over 7 bases. CDR1 is SNHLY and CDR2 is FYNNEI in the germline V gene. This CDR3 comprises 13 residues. Losses at the gene ends were 4 bases for V and 3 bases for J; bases not matched to a gene: 2. The CDR3 region is CASSVTGYTEAFF. DNA of the CDR3: TGTGCCAGCAGTGTGACAGGGTACACTGAAGCTTTCTTT.

The chain has TRBV6-2 or TRBV6-3 and TRBJ1-1; TRBD1 matches 7 bases. The CDR3 is made up of 11 amino acids. After removal of 6 bases from V and 10 bases from J, the junction contained 5 bases not matched to a gene. The germline V gene encodes CDR1 MNHEY and CDR2 SVGEGT. CDR3 sequence (DNA): TGTGCCAGCAGCCAACAGGGGAGAGCTTTCTTT. Encoded protein: CASSQQGRAFF.

This chain links TRBV25-1 with TRBJ2-3, with D unclear. This CDR3 has 12 residues. Between the trimmed V and J ends, which lost 8 bases and 5 bases, there was a span of 11 bases. Germline CDR1 and CDR2: MGHDK and SYGVNS. DNA of the CDR3: TGTGCCAGCGAAGAACGGAGAGATACGCAGTATTTT. Translating it yields CASEERRDTQYF.

This sequence joins TRBV7-2 and TRBJ2-7; TRBD2 matches at 7 bases. J was trimmed by 7 bases and V by 5 bases; bases with no gene match: 14. Germline CDR1 is SGHTA and CDR2 is FQGNSA. The CDR3 spans 15 residues. CDR3: CASSLMVGGPGEQYF. The DNA of the CDR3 is TGTGCCAGCAGCCTGATGGTGGGAGGGCCGGGTGAGCAGTACTTC. The full variable domain, with the rest looked up from reference TRBV7-2 and TRBJ2-7, is GAGVSQSPSNKVTEKGKDVELRCDPISGHTALYWYRQSLGQGLEFLIYFQGNSAPDKSGLPSDRFSAERTGGSVSTLTIQRTQQEDSAVYLCASSLMVGGPGEQYFGPGTRLTVT.

The chain couples TRBV4-2 to TRBJ2-3, with 7 bases matching TRBD2. The length of the CDR3 is 15 residues. J lost 3 bases, V lost 5 bases, and 8 bases had no gene match. Germline V gene data show CDR1 as LGHNA and CDR2 as YNFKEQ. The DNA of the CDR3 is TGTGCCAGCAGCTCGGGAGCGGGAAGGACAGATACGCAGTATTTT. Its protein product is CASSSGAGRTDTQYF.

The V gene is TRBV11-2, the J gene TRBJ2-2; 7 nucleotides line up with TRBD2. Per germline, CDR1 SGHAT and CDR2 FQNNGV. Trimming at V came to 2 bases and at J to 0 bases, leaving 6 bases not matched to a gene. This CDR3 comprises 17 residues. The DNA for the CDR3 is TGTGCCAGCAGCTTACAGCCGGGAGGTACGAACACCGGGGAGCTGTTTTTT. Translated: CASSLQPGGTNTGELFF.

The rearrangement links TRBV6-4 to TRBJ2-6; unclear D gene. V was trimmed by 6 bases and J by 0 bases, leaving 9 bases between them. The CDR3 length is 15 residues. CDR1 is MRHNA and CDR2 is SNTAGT in the germline V gene. The CDR3 loop is CASSLTDSGANVLTF. In DNA, the CDR3 is TGTGCCAGCAGCCTCACAGACTCTGGGGCCAACGTCCTGACTTTC.

This chain links TRBV27 with TRBJ2-7, with D perhaps TRBD1 (5 bases). V shed 2 bases and J shed 3 bases, with 5 bases lying between them. There are 12 residues in the CDR3. Germline CDR1 is MNHEY and CDR2 is SMNVEV (reference sequence). The CDR3: CASSLDSYEQYF. DNA of the CDR3: TGTGCCAGCAGTTTAGACAGCTACGAGCAGTACTTC.

The V and J genes are TRBV5-8 and TRBJ2-5; D may be TRBD2 (5 bases). This CDR3 spans 14 amino acids. CDR1 SGHTS and CDR2 YDEGEE come from the germline V gene. Between the trimmed V and J ends, which lost 2 bases and 5 bases, there was a span of 13 bases. In DNA, the CDR3 is TGTGCCAGCAGCTTCGGGGTGGTAACGGAGACCCAGTACTTC. Its protein is CASSFGVVTETQYF.

The gene calls are TRBV27 and TRBJ2-6; a possible D gene is TRBD1 (6 bases). V lost 5 bases and J 4 bases, leaving 12 bases between the germline ends. This CDR3 is built from 15 residues. The germline CDR1 and CDR2 sequences are MNHEY and SMNVEV (reference sequence). This chain's CDR3 is CASSPTGSGANVLTF. In DNA, the CDR3 is TGTGCCAGCAGTCCCACAGGGTCCGGGGCCAACGTCCTGACTTTC.

The V and J genes are TRBV11-3 and TRBJ2-3; 8 bases are shared with TRBD2. Trimming removed 5 bases from V and 2 bases from J; junction bases left unmatched: 6. Germline assignment: CDR1 SGHNT and CDR2 YENEEA. The CDR3 length is 15 residues. This CDR3 is CASSPGGEVTDTQYF. The CDR3 DNA follows: TGTGCCAGCAGCCCGGGGGGGGAGGTCACAGATACGCAGTATTTT.

V usage is TRBV4-3 and J usage is TRBJ2-5; maybe TRBD1 (6 bases). Trimming took 0 bases from V and 3 from J, leaving 11 bases between them. This CDR3 comprises 15 residues. Germline-derived CDR1 and CDR2 are LGHNA and YSLEER. This chain's CDR3 is CASSQDRAGEETQYF. The CDR3 bases are TGCGCCAGCAGCCAAGATCGGGCAGGGGAAGAGACCCAGTACTTC.

J is TRBJ2-1 and V is TRBV6-5, with 11 bases fitting TRBD2. The CDR3 spans 16 residues. V lost 1 base, J lost 5 bases, and 4 bases stayed unmatched. Germline loops: CDR1 MNHEY, CDR2 SVGAGI. CDR3 residues: CASSYLGLAENNEQFF. The DNA for the CDR3 is TGTGCCAGCAGTTACTTGGGACTAGCGGAAAACAATGAGCAGTTCTTC.